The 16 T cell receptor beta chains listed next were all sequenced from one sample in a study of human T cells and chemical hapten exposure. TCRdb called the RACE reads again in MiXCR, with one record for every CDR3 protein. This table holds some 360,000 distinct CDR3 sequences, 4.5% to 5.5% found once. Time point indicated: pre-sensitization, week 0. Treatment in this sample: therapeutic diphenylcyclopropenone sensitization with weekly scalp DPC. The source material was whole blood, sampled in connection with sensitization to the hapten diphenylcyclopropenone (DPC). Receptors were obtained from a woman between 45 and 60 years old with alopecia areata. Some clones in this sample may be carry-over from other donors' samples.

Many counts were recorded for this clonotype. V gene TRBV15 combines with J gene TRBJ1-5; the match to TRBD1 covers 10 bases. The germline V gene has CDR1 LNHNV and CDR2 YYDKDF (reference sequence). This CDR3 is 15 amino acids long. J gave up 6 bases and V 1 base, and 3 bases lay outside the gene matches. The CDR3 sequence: CATSRAGTGAQPQHF. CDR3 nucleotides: TGTGCCACCAGCAGAGCCGGGACAGGGGCTCAGCCCCAGCATTTT. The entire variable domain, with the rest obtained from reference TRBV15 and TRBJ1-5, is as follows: DAMVIQNPRYQVTQFGKPVTLSCSQTLNHNVMYWYQQKSSQAPKLLFHYYDKDFNNEADTPDNFQSRRPNTSFCFLDIRSPGLGDTAMYLCATSRAGTGAQPQHFGDGTRLSIL.

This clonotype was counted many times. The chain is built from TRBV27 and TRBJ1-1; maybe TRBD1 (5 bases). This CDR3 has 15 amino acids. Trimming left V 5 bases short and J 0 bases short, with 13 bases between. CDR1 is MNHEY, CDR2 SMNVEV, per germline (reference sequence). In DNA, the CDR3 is TGTGCCAGCAGTCCTGTGAGGGGCATGAACACTGAAGCTTTCTTT. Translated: CASSPVRGMNTEAFF.

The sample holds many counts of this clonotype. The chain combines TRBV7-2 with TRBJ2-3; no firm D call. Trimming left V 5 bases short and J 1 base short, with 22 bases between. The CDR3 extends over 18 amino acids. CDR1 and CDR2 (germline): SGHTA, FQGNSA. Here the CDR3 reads CASSPRRLGPPGTDTQYF. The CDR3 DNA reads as TGTGCCAGCAGCCCCAGAAGGCTAGGGCCCCCGGGCACAGATACGCAGTATTTT.

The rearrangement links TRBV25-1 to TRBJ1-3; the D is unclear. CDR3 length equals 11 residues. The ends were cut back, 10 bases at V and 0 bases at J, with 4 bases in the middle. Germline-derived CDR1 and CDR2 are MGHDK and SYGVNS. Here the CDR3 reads CATHSGNTIYF. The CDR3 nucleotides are TGTGCCACCCACTCTGGAAACACCATATATTTT.

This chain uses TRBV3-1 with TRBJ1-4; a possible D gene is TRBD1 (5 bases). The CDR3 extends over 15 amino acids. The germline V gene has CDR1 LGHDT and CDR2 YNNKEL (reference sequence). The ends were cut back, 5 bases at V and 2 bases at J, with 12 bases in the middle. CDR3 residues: CASSFRGRTNEKLFF. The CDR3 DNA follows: TGTGCCAGCAGCTTCCGGGGCCGGACTAATGAAAAACTGTTTTTT.

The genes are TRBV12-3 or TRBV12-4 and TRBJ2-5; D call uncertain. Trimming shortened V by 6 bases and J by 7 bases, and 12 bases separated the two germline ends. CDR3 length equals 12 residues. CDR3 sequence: CASSNDNWTQYF. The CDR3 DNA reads TGTGCCAGCAGCAACGACAATTGGACCCAGTACTTC.

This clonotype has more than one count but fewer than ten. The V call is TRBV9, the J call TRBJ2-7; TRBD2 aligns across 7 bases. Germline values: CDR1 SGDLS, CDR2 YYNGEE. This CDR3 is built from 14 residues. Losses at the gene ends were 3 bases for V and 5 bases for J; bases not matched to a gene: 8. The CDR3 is CASSAAGTNHEQYF. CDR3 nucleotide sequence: TGTGCCAGCAGCGCAGCCGGGACTAACCACGAGCAGTACTTC.

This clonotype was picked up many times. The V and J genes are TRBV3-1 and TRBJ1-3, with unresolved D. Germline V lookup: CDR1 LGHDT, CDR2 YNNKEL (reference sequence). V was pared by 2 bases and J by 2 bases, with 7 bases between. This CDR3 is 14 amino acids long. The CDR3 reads CASSQYRTGNTIYF. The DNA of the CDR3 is TGTGCCAGCAGCCAATACAGAACTGGAAACACCATATATTTT.

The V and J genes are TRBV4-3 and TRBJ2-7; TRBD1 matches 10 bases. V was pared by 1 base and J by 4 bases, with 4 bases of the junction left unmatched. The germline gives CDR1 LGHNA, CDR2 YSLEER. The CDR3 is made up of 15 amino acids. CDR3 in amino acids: CASSQGRQGAYEQYF. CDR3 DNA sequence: TGCGCCAGCAGCCAAGGGAGACAGGGGGCTTACGAGCAGTACTTC.

CDR3 in DNA: TGCAGTGCTCGGACCCCCGGGACAGCTTTCTATGGCTACACCTTC. Amino acid sequence: CSARTPGTAFYGYTF. V usage is TRBV20-1 and J usage is TRBJ1-2, with TRBD1 matching 7 bases. J gave up 4 bases and V 5 bases, and 13 bases lay outside the gene matches. Germline V gives CDR1 DFQATT, CDR2 SNEGSKA (reference sequence). The CDR3 loop spans 15 amino acids.

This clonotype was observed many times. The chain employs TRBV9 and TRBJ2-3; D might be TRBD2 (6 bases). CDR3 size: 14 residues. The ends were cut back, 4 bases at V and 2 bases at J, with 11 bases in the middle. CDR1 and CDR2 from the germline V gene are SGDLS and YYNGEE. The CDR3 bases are TGTGCCAGCAGCCCTGGGGACTCCACAGATACGCAGTATTTT. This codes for CASSPGDSTDTQYF.

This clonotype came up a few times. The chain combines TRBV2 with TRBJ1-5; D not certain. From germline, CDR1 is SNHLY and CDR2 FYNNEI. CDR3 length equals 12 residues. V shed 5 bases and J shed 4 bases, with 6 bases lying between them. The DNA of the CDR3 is TGTGCCAGCAGTACAGAAAATCAGCCCCAGCATTTT. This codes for CASSTENQPQHF.

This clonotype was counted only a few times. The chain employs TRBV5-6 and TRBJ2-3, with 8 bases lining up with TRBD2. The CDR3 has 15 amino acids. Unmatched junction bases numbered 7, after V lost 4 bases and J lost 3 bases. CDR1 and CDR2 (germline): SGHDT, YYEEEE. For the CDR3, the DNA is TGTGCCAGCAGCCTGAGGACTAGCTATACAGATACGCAGTATTTT. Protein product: CASSLRTSYTDTQYF.

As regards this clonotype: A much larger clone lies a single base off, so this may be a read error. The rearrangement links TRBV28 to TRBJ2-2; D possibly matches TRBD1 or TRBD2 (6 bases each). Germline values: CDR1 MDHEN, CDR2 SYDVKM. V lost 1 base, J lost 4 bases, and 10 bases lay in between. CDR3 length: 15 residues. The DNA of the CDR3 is TGTGCCAGCAGTTTATCCGGGGGCGGCACCGGGGAGCTGTTTTTT. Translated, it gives CASSLSGGGTGELFF.

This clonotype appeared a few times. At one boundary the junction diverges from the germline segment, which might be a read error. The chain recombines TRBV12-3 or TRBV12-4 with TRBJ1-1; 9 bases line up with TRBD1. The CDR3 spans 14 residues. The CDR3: CASSPGQGNIEAFF. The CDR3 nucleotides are TGTGCCAGCAGTCCGGGACAGGGCAACATTGAAGCTTTCTTT.

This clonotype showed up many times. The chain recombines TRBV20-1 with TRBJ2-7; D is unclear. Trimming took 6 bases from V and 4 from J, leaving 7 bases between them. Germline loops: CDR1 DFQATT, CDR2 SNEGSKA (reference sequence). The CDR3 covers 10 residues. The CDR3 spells CSARGYEQYF. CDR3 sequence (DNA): TGCAGTGCCCGAGGATACGAGCAGTACTTC.